Listed below are T cell receptor beta chains from one sample, sequenced in a study of PD-1 blockade in mismatch repair-deficient tumors. Assay: immunoSEQ multiplex PCR; the TCRdb copy retains only in-frame clones and omits some. The sample consists of 70,000 to 90,000 clones, more than 80% of them appearing once. Sample: peripheral blood, taken 44 weeks after starting pembrolizumab. The source of these receptors is an adult with mismatch repair-deficient cancer. Both conserved end residues are trimmed from each CDR3. The order of the fields is CDR3 protein, V gene, J gene, D gene. A D gene is named only where the DNA matches it firmly.

CDR3 protein: ASSRDPGPNEKLF; V gene: TRBV6-1; J gene: TRBJ1-4; D gene: NA
CDR3 protein: ASSFGGVAFNEQF; V gene: TRBV7-9; J gene: TRBJ2-1; D gene: NA
CDR3 protein: ASSQEGAYRGTGELF; V gene: TRBV4-1; J gene: TRBJ2-2; D gene: NA
CDR3 protein: ASSSGGTGASYEQY; V gene: TRBV11-2; J gene: TRBJ2-7; D gene: NA
CDR3 protein: ASGPIDSASYEQY; V gene: TRBV27; J gene: TRBJ2-7; D gene: NA
CDR3 protein: ASSHRNRGGTDTQY; V gene: TRBV5-4; J gene: TRBJ2-3; D gene: TRBD1
CDR3 protein: ASSRGRGEKLF; V gene: TRBV4-1; J gene: TRBJ1-4; D gene: NA
CDR3 protein: ASSLRQVDRTNEKLF; V gene: TRBV7-9; J gene: TRBJ1-4; D gene: NA
CDR3 protein: ASSPPTGMDEQF; V gene: TRBV18; J gene: TRBJ2-1; D gene: NA
CDR3 protein: ASSFRDRGAGELF; V gene: TRBV27; J gene: TRBJ2-2; D gene: TRBD1
CDR3 protein: ASSSLASQETQY; V gene: TRBV19; J gene: TRBJ2-5; D gene: NA
CDR3 protein: ASSYSSLAGAYEQY; V gene: TRBV6-5; J gene: TRBJ2-7; D gene: TRBD2
CDR3 protein: SVEDAWTESTEAF; V gene: TRBV29-1; J gene: TRBJ1-1; D gene: NA
CDR3 protein: ASSYLRQGTPYEQY; V gene: TRBV6-5; J gene: TRBJ2-7; D gene: TRBD1
CDR3 protein: ASSQGEGYNEQY; V gene: TRBV6-1; J gene: TRBJ2-7; D gene: NA
CDR3 protein: ASSLVRSPRNTIY; V gene: TRBV28; J gene: TRBJ1-3; D gene: NA
CDR3 protein: ASSLTANPGDEQY; V gene: TRBV7-9; J gene: TRBJ2-7; D gene: NA
CDR3 protein: ASSQQGLSSTDTQY; V gene: TRBV13; J gene: TRBJ2-3; D gene: TRBD1
CDR3 protein: ASSTRAGRSTDTQY; V gene: TRBV5-6; J gene: TRBJ2-3; D gene: NA
CDR3 protein: ASTRDGYEQY; V gene: TRBV7-2; J gene: TRBJ2-7; D gene: NA
CDR3 protein: ASSVPQESLNTEAF; V gene: TRBV6-4; J gene: TRBJ1-1; D gene: NA
CDR3 protein: ASSPGQTYEQY; V gene: TRBV7-2; J gene: TRBJ2-7; D gene: TRBD1
CDR3 protein: ASSPAGTGIGNTIY; V gene: TRBV5-1; J gene: TRBJ1-3; D gene: TRBD1
CDR3 protein: ASSQDRSISHDEQF; V gene: TRBV14; J gene: TRBJ2-1; D gene: NA
CDR3 protein: ASSLTTGSGANVLT; V gene: TRBV5-1; J gene: TRBJ2-6; D gene: NA
CDR3 protein: ASSQALAGVITGELF; V gene: TRBV14; J gene: TRBJ2-2; D gene: TRBD2
CDR3 protein: ASSQDWTTPYETQY; V gene: TRBV4-3; J gene: TRBJ2-5; D gene: NA
CDR3 protein: ASSAPLIAGVLDTQY; V gene: TRBV9; J gene: TRBJ2-3; D gene: TRBD2
CDR3 protein: ASSPGTGYGYT; V gene: TRBV5-6; J gene: TRBJ1-2; D gene: TRBD1
CDR3 protein: ASSNGLASYEQY; V gene: TRBV5-4; J gene: TRBJ2-7; D gene: TRBD2
CDR3 protein: ASSHPFEKQY; V gene: TRBV4-1; J gene: TRBJ2-7; D gene: NA
CDR3 protein: ASSLVLGEEQF; V gene: TRBV27; J gene: TRBJ2-1; D gene: NA
CDR3 protein: ASSPRQGAVYEQY; V gene: TRBV18; J gene: TRBJ2-7; D gene: TRBD1
CDR3 protein: ASSEYPGVGTQY; V gene: TRBV6-1; J gene: TRBJ2-5; D gene: NA
CDR3 protein: ASSQSGQSSSYEQY; V gene: TRBV7-9; J gene: TRBJ2-7; D gene: NA
CDR3 protein: ASNRGAGPYEQY; V gene: TRBV19; J gene: TRBJ2-7; D gene: TRBD1
CDR3 protein: ASSPPRTLGGTGELF; V gene: TRBV19; J gene: TRBJ2-2; D gene: TRBD2
CDR3 protein: ASGSGTGSDEQY; V gene: TRBV12-5; J gene: TRBJ2-7; D gene: TRBD1
CDR3 protein: ASSKATASSGNTIY; V gene: TRBV21-1; J gene: TRBJ1-3; D gene: NA
CDR3 protein: ASSLGTGGLYEKLF; V gene: TRBV7-6; J gene: TRBJ1-4; D gene: TRBD1
CDR3 protein: ASSHGGTTGEQY; V gene: TRBV4-1; J gene: TRBJ2-7; D gene: NA
CDR3 protein: ASSPQGAKTGELF; V gene: TRBV7-2; J gene: TRBJ2-2; D gene: TRBD1
CDR3 protein: ASSATGGTEAF; V gene: TRBV9; J gene: TRBJ1-1; D gene: TRBD1
CDR3 protein: ASSGRGPEQY; V gene: TRBV6-6; J gene: TRBJ2-7; D gene: TRBD1
CDR3 protein: ASSLLRGLGGYT; V gene: TRBV28; J gene: TRBJ1-2; D gene: TRBD1
CDR3 protein: SVVRETQY; V gene: TRBV29-1; J gene: TRBJ2-5; D gene: NA
CDR3 protein: ASSPRLAGGPGDTQY; V gene: TRBV4-1; J gene: TRBJ2-3; D gene: TRBD2
CDR3 protein: ASSNGPDYEQY; V gene: TRBV27; J gene: TRBJ2-7; D gene: NA
CDR3 protein: ASNPSSGSYEQY; V gene: TRBV11-3; J gene: TRBJ2-7; D gene: TRBD2
CDR3 protein: ASSLGGGSNTEAF; V gene: TRBV4-2; J gene: TRBJ1-1; D gene: NA
CDR3 protein: ASSGGRSYEQY; V gene: TRBV27; J gene: TRBJ2-7; D gene: NA
CDR3 protein: ASSVEGIGGYT; V gene: TRBV9; J gene: TRBJ1-2; D gene: NA
CDR3 protein: ASSLGQPESVGYT; V gene: TRBV5-1; J gene: TRBJ1-2; D gene: NA
CDR3 protein: ASSFQGRDTGELF; V gene: TRBV6-5; J gene: TRBJ2-2; D gene: NA
CDR3 protein: ATEGTGRRTGELF; V gene: TRBV2; J gene: TRBJ2-2; D gene: NA